Below are 11 T cell receptor beta chains sequenced from a single sample in a study of cytomegalovirus exposure and HLA in healthy donors. Clones were sequenced by immunoSEQ multiplex PCR, and TCRdb holds only the in-frame ones, with some missing. Here the sample spans more than 95,000 clones, 86% being singletons. The material sequenced was PBMCs. The receptor set was obtained from a man aged 18 to 30 in good health and CMV-seronegative.

The V call is TRBV2, the J call TRBJ2-2; D call uncertain. The CDR3 contains 12 residues. CDR1 and CDR2 from the germline V gene are SNHLY and FYNNEI. V was shortened by 4 bases and J by 7 bases, with 7 bases between the two germline ends. The CDR3 nucleotides are TGTGCCAGCAGTGCAAGCCTCGGGGAGCTGTTTTTT. It codes for CASSASLGELFF.

The chain is built from TRBV4-1 and TRBJ2-3; 13 nucleotides align to TRBD2. Germline-derived CDR1 and CDR2 are MGHRA and YSYEKL. The trim removed 0 bases at V and 6 bases at J, leaving 9 bases unmatched. This CDR3 is built from 18 residues. For the CDR3, the DNA is TGCGCCAGCAGCCAAGATCCCGGGGGACTAGCGGGATTGGATACGCAGTATTTT. It codes for CASSQDPGGLAGLDTQYF.

This chain links TRBV10-3 with TRBJ2-5; 11 nucleotides match TRBD1. The CDR3 length is 14 residues. Germline assignment: CDR1 ENHRY and CDR2 SYGVKD. V lost 6 bases, J lost 5 bases, and 5 bases stayed unmatched. Here the CDR3 DNA reads TGTGCCATCAGCGGACAGGGGGCTGGGGAGACCCAGTACTTC. Encoded protein: CAISGQGAGETQYF.

The chain uses TRBV19 and TRBJ2-7; 11 bases align to TRBD2. This CDR3 comprises 15 residues. From germline, CDR1 is LNHDA and CDR2 SQIVND (reference sequence). The ends lost 6 bases at V and 2 bases at J; junction bases unmatched: 6. The CDR3 nucleotides read TGTGCCAGTAGGAAGGGACTAGCGGATACCTACGAGCAGTACTTC. This codes for CASRKGLADTYEQYF.

This chain connects TRBV19 to TRBJ2-7; 9 positions agree with TRBD2. The CDR3 is made up of 13 amino acids. Germline-derived CDR1 and CDR2 are LNHDA and SQIVND (reference sequence). V shed 3 bases, J shed 4 bases, and the junction held 1 base outside the gene matches. The CDR3 nucleotides read TGTGCCAGTAGTATCCTAGCGGGGTACGAGCAGTACTTC. Its translation: CASSILAGYEQYF.

The chain links TRBV5-1 to TRBJ1-5; TRBD1 matches at 8 bases. V was pared by 2 bases and J by 1 base, with 2 bases of the junction left unmatched. Germline V gene data show CDR1 as SGHRS and CDR2 as YFSETQ. The CDR3 sequence is 15 residues long. CDR3 sequence: CASSFTGGSNQPQHF. The CDR3 bases are TGCGCCAGCAGCTTCACAGGGGGAAGCAATCAGCCCCAGCATTTT.

V usage is TRBV11-3 and J usage is TRBJ2-1; 8 bases map to TRBD1. This CDR3 is 14 amino acids long. Losses at the gene ends were 1 base for V and 13 bases for J; bases not matched to a gene: 9. CDR1 SGHNT and CDR2 YENEEA come from the germline V gene. CDR3 nucleotides: TGTGCCAGCAGCTTAGGAGGGACAGGTTGGACCCAGTTCTTC. Its translation: CASSLGGTGWTQFF.

This rearrangement joins TRBV5-1 to TRBJ1-2, with 7 nucleotides matching TRBD1. This CDR3 contains 14 residues. Germline V CDR1 and CDR2: SGHRS, YFSETQ. V lost 4 bases, J lost 3 bases, and 6 bases stayed unmatched. The CDR3 reads CASSPRDRDYGYTF. In nucleotides, the CDR3 is TGCGCCAGCAGCCCCCGGGACAGAGACTATGGCTACACCTTC.

The chain uses TRBV19 and TRBJ1-2; TRBD1 agrees at 8 bases. The trim removed 3 bases at V and 8 bases at J, leaving 11 bases unmatched. CDR1 is LNHDA and CDR2 is SQIVND in the germline V gene (reference sequence). This CDR3 has 15 amino acids. The CDR3 sequence: CASSMNQGARTGYTF. Written as DNA, the CDR3 is TGTGCCAGTAGTATGAATCAGGGGGCGAGGACGGGCTACACCTTC.

The CDR3 region is CASSFLAGRNSYEQYF. CDR3 sequence (DNA): TGTGCCAGCAGCTTTTTGGCGGGACGGAACTCCTACGAGCAGTACTTC. The V and J genes are TRBV7-2 and TRBJ2-7; D might be TRBD2 (6 bases). Germline values: CDR1 SGHTA, CDR2 FQGNSA. Trimming pared 3 bases from V and 0 bases from J, leaving 15 bases between. This CDR3 has 16 amino acids.

The V and J genes are TRBV5-4 and TRBJ2-5; the match to TRBD1 covers 8 bases. This CDR3 region has 14 residues. CDR1 is SGHNT, CDR2 YYREEE, per germline (reference sequence). Trimming at V came to 4 bases and at J to 2 bases, leaving 4 bases not matched to a gene. The CDR3: CASSRQGTQETQYF. CDR3 nucleotides: TGTGCCAGCAGCCGACAGGGGACACAAGAGACCCAGTACTTC.